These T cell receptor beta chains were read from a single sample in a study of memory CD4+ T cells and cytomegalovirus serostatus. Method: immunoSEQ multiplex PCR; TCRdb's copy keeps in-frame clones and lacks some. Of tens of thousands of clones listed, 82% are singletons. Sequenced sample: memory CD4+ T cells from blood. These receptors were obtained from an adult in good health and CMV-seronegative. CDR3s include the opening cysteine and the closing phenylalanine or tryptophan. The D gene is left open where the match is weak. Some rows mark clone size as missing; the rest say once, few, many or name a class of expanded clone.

TGTGCCAGCTCACAGGGCTCGAACACTGAAGCTTTCTTT	CASSQGSNTEAFF	TRBV18	TRBJ1-1	.	.
TGTGCCAGCAGACTCGGGACAGGGGGCGTAGCTTTCTTT	CASRLGTGGVAFF	TRBV6-6	TRBJ1-1	TRBD1	.
TGCGCCAGCAGCTTGCCTGGAAACACCATATATTTT	CASSLPGNTIYF	TRBV5-1	TRBJ1-3	.	.
TGTGCCAGCAGCCCCAGGGAGATAGTCTATGGCTACACCTTC	CASSPREIVYGYTF	TRBV7-9	TRBJ1-2	.	.
TGTGCCAGCAGCTTGTCGTCGGTCGGCAGGGGGCTTTACGAGCAGTACTTC	CASSLSSVGRGLYEQYF	TRBV7-8	TRBJ2-7	TRBD1	once
TGTGCCAGCAATACGGGGCACCGGACCAAGCCCCAGCATTTT	CASNTGHRTKPQHF	TRBV6-6	TRBJ1-5	.	.
TGTGCCAGCAGTCGGACCGGGGAGCTGTTTTTT	CASSRTGELFF	TRBV7-9	TRBJ2-2	.	.
TGTGCCAGCAGCATTGCAGGGGGCACTGAAGCTTTCTTT	CASSIAGGTEAFF	TRBV4-2	TRBJ1-1	TRBD1	.
TGTGCCAGCATGGGGGGTAGCAATCAGCCCCAGCATTTT	CASMGGSNQPQHF	TRBV6-6	TRBJ1-5	.	.
TGCGCCAGCAGCCGGGGGCCGGGGGCAGACACTGAAGCTTTCTTT	CASSRGPGADTEAFF	TRBV5-1	TRBJ1-1	.	.
TGTGCCAGCAGTGAAGGAGGAGGGACCCCCTATGGCTACACCTTC	CASSEGGGTPYGYTF	TRBV2	TRBJ1-2	.	once
TGTGCCAGCAGCTTGCGGGACAGTCGGTCGGACTTC	CASSLRDSRSDF	TRBV5-4	TRBJ2-5	TRBD1	.
TGTGCCAGCAGCCTAAAAACGGGACAGGGTGTTCACGAGCAGTACTTC	CASSLKTGQGVHEQYF	TRBV7-9	TRBJ2-7	TRBD1	.
TGTGCCAGCAGGCAGACAGGGCGAAGCACAGATACGCAGTATTTT	CASRQTGRSTDTQYF	TRBV25-1	TRBJ2-3	TRBD1	.
TGTGCCAGCAGCCCCCCCACAGGAATGAACACTGAAGCTTTCTTT	CASSPPTGMNTEAFF	TRBV28	TRBJ1-1	.	.
TGTGCCAGCAGCTTAGGTGCCGGGGATGGGGCCAACGTCCTGACTTTC	CASSLGAGDGANVLTF	TRBV7-9	TRBJ2-6	.	.
TGTGCCAGCAGCGTAGGTGCAGGGCCGGAGTATGGCTACACCTTC	CASSVGAGPEYGYTF	TRBV9	TRBJ1-2	.	.
TGTGCCAGCAGCCCTTCCGGGACGGCCGCCGGGGAGCTGTTTTTT	CASSPSGTAAGELFF	TRBV7-3	TRBJ2-2	.	.